This T cell receptor (beta chain) was retrieved from a study of T-cell reconstitution after alpha-beta-depleted transplantation in children. Findings and caveats of the study: T cells produced anew were the main source of T-cell counts and diversity one year after transplant. There were some patients whose high TCRbeta diversity at day 60 came from surviving recipient T cells and thymic progenitors.

Unique molecular identifiers tagged the TCRbeta library. TCRdb ran MiXCR on the PCR reads and lists one entry per CDR3 protein. Of about 27,000 distinct CDR3 sequences in the sample, roughly a sixth are singletons; the top ten hold around 33%. This clonotype came up a few times. What it recognizes is unknown. The CDR3 runs 16 residues. With V trimmed by 3 bases and J by 5 bases, 11 bases remained unmatched. The TCR comes from a male patient aged 2-15 years who had a stem cell transplant for acute lymphoblastic leukemia, so the T cells may come from the graft donor. Here the sequenced sample was PBMCs, mostly from graft donor cells, taken 60 days after TCRalphabeta/CD19-depleted stem cell transplant. This chain uses TRBV12-3 or TRBV12-4 with TRBJ2-5; 8 bases map to TRBD2. The CDR3 loop is CASSFGIRGGGETQYF. The CDR3 DNA reads TGTGCCAGCAGTTTTGGTATCCGGGGGGGCGGGGAGACCCAGTACTTC.